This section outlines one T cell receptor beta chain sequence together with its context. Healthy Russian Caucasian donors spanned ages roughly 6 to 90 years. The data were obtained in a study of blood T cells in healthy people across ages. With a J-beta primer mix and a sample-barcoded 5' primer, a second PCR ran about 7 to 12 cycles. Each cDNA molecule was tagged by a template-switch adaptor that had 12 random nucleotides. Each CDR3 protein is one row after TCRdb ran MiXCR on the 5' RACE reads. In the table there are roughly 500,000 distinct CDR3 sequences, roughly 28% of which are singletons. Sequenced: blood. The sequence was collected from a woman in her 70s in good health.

Here the CDR3 DNA reads TGCAGTGCTAGAGATCGGGCCAGGCGTGGGGGGTGCACGCCCTATGGCTACACCTTC. This encodes CSARDRARRGGCTPYGYTF. The chain joins TRBV20-1 to TRBJ1-2, with D possibly TRBD1 on 5 matching bases. The CDR3 is 19 amino acids. Trimming removed 0 bases at V and 4 bases at J, with 27 bases between. Germline assignment: CDR1 DFQATT and CDR2 SNEGSKA (reference sequence).